Below, 9 T cell receptor beta chains from the same sample are listed, as sequenced in a study of blood T cell repertoires in COVID-19. TCRdb keeps only in-frame clones here, not all; method: immunoSEQ multiplex PCR. The sample holds approximately 170,000 clones, around 90% seen once. The specimen was peripheral blood. These receptors all stem from a man in his sixties with acute or convalescent COVID-19.

The V and J genes are TRBV5-6 and TRBJ2-3; 7 bases map to TRBD1. Germline V CDR1 and CDR2: SGHDT, YYEEEE. The CDR3 is made up of 14 amino acids. With 4 bases clipped from V and 2 bases from J, the junction kept 4 bases outside the gene matches. The CDR3 coding sequence is TGTGCCAGCAGCACGGGGACAGTCACAGATACGCAGTATTTT. The encoded protein is CASSTGTVTDTQYF.

Remarks on this clone: Other DNA variants within this sample encode the same CDR3. The chain carries TRBV7-2 and TRBJ2-2; TRBD1 agrees at 7 bases. Germline V lookup: CDR1 SGHTA, CDR2 FQGNSA. Trimming at V came to 5 bases and at J to 4 bases, leaving 4 bases not matched to a gene. The CDR3 length is 14 residues. The CDR3 sequence is CASSTSGGTGELFF. The CDR3 region has the DNA TGTGCCAGCAGCACCTCAGGGGGCACCGGGGAGCTGTTTTTT.

About this clone itself: The junction does not match germline at one end; this may be a read error. V and J are TRBV7-8 and TRBJ2-3; 9 nucleotides line up with TRBD2. This CDR3 spans 14 amino acids. Germline loops: CDR1 SGHVS, CDR2 FQNEAQ. The CDR3 nucleotides read TGTGCCAGCAGCTTTAGCGGGAGCAGAGATACGCAGTATTTT. Its translation: CASSFSGSRDTQYF. The variable domain in full, with the rest retrieved from reference TRBV7-8 and TRBJ2-3, is GAGVSQSPRYKVAKRGQDVALRCDPISGHVSLFWYQQALGQGPEFLTYFQNEAQLDKSGLPSDRFFAERPEGSVSTLKIQRTQQEDSAVYLCASSFSGSRDTQYFGPGTRLTVL.

V is TRBV5-1 and J is TRBJ1-1; a possible D gene is TRBD1 (5 bases). CDR1 SGHRS and CDR2 YFSETQ come from the germline V gene. With 4 bases removed from V and 5 bases from J, the gap between germline ends came to 12 bases. The CDR3 covers 13 residues. The CDR3 DNA reads TGCGCCAGCAGCCAGGACATTGGAACTGAAGCTTTCTTT. Protein: CASSQDIGTEAFF.

The chain has TRBV6-6 and TRBJ2-6; TRBD1 aligns across 9 bases. The CDR3 contains 18 residues. V lost 5 bases and J lost 0; bases outside the gene matches: 8. Germline lookup yields CDR1 MNHNY and CDR2 SVGAGI (reference sequence). The CDR3 coding sequence is TGTGCCAGCAGTCCCCCGGGACAGGGCCTCTCTGGGGCCAACGTCCTGACTTTC. It yields the protein CASSPPGQGLSGANVLTF.

The V gene is TRBV5-1, the J gene TRBJ2-7, with D possibly TRBD2 on 7 matching bases. There are 14 residues in the CDR3. V was cut by 0 bases and J by 7 bases, with 14 bases left in between. Germline V gene sequence: CDR1 SGHRS, CDR2 YFSETQ. The CDR3 nucleotides are TGCGCCAGCAGCTTGGCCGCGGGGGCGAGAGAGCAGTACGTC. Protein product: CASSLAAGAREQYV.

The rearrangement links TRBV11-2 to TRBJ1-4; D is unresolved. This CDR3 is 12 amino acids long. Trimming cost V 6 bases and J 7 bases, with 9 bases left between them. Per germline, CDR1 SGHAT and CDR2 FQNNGV. The CDR3 DNA reads TGTGCCAGCAGTCGGGGTCTTGAAAAACTGTTTTTT. This sequence encodes CASSRGLEKLFF.

The genes are TRBV3-1 (or the pseudogene TRBV3-2) and TRBJ2-7, with no clear D. CDR1 LGHDT and CDR2 YNNKEL come from the germline V gene (reference sequence). The V end lost 1 base, the J end lost 3 bases, and 7 bases lay between the germline ends. The CDR3 spans 13 residues. The CDR3 nucleotides read TGTGCCAGCAGCCAAGGACGAGGCTACGAGCAGTACTTC. Its protein is CASSQGRGYEQYF.

This clone was counted only a few times. The V call is TRBV11-1, the J call TRBJ2-7; 7 bases match TRBD1. In germline, CDR1 is SGHAT, CDR2 FQDESV (reference sequence). With V trimmed by 5 bases and J by 3 bases, 10 bases remained unmatched. The CDR3 contains 15 residues. The CDR3 reads CASSRDRVALYEQYF. CDR3 coding DNA: TGTGCCAGCAGCCGAGACAGGGTGGCCCTCTACGAGCAGTACTTC.